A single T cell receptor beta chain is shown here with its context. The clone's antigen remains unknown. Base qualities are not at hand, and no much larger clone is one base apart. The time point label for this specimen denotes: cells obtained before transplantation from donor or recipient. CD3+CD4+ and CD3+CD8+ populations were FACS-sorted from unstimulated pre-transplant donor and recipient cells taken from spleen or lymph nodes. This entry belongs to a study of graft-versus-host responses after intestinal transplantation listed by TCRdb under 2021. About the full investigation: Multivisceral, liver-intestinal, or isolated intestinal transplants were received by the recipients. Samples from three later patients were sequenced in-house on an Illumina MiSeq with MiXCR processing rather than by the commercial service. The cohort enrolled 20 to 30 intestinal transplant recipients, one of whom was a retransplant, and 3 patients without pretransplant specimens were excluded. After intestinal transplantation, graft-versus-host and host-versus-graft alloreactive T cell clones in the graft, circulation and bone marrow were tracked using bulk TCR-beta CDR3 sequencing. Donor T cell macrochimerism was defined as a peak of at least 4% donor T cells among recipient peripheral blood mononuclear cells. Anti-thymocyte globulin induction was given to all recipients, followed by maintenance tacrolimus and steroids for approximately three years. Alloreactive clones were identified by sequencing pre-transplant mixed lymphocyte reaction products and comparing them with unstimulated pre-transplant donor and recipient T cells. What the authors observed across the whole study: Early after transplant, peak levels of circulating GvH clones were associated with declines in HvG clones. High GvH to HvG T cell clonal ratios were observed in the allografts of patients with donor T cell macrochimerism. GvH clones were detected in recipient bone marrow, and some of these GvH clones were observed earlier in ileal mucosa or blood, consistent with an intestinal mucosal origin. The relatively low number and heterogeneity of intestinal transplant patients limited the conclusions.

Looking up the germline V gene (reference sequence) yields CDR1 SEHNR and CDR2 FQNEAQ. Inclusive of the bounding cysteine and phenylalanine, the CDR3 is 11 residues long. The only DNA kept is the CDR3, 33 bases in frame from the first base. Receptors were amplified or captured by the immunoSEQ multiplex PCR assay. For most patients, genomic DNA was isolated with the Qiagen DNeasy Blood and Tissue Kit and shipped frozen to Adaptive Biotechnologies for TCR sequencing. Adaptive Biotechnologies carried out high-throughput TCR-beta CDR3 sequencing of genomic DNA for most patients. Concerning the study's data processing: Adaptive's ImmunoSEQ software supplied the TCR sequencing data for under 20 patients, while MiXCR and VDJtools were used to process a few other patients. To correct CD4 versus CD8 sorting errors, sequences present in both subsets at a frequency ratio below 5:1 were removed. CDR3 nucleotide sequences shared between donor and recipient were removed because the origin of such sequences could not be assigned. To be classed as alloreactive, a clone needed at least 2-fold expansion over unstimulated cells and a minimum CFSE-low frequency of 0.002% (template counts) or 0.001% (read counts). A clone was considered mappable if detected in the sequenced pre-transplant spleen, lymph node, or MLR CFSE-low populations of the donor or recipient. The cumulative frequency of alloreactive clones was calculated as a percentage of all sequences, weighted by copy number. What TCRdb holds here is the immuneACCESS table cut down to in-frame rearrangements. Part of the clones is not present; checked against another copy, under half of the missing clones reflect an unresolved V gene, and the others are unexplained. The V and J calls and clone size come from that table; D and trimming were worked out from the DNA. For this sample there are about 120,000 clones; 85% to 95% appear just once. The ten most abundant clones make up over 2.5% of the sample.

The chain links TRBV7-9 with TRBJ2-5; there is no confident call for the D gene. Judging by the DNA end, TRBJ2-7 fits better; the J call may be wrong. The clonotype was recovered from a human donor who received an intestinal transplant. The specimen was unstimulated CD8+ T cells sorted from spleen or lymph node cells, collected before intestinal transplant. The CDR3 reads CASRSLYEQYF. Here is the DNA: TGTGCCAGCAGATCGCTCTACGAGCAGTACTTC.